The 29 T cell receptor beta chains given below trace back to one sample, sequenced in a study of PD-1 blockade in classical Hodgkin lymphoma. Method: immunoSEQ multiplex PCR; TCRdb's copy keeps in-frame clones and lacks some. The data show tens of thousands of clones, with around two thirds seen just once and more than 3% held by the top ten. Time point described: cycle 4 day 1 (C4D1), after five to seven weeks of nivolumab. Each of the patients experienced relapse following autologous stem cell transplantation, and their brentuximab vedotin exposure differed. Source: peripheral blood mononuclear cells (PBMCs), taken before the fourth cycle of nivolumab. These receptors were taken from a human donor with classical Hodgkin lymphoma.

The V gene is TRBV6-5, the J gene TRBJ2-7, with D tentatively TRBD1 or TRBD2 (5 bases each). This CDR3 contains 16 residues. CDR1 is MNHEY and CDR2 is SVGAGI in the germline V gene. The V gene lost 0 bases and the J gene lost 2 bases, with 14 bases spanning the gap. Here the CDR3 reads CASSYSLRGRAYEQYF. The CDR3 region has the DNA TGTGCCAGCAGTTACTCGTTGAGGGGAAGGGCCTACGAGCAGTACTTC.

V and J are TRBV7-6 and TRBJ1-6, with D tentatively TRBD1 (6 bases). The CDR3 loop spans 16 amino acids. Between the trimmed V and J ends, which lost 2 bases and 8 bases, there was a span of 16 bases. CDR1 and CDR2 from the germline V gene are SGHVS and FNYEAQ. The CDR3 bases are TGTGCCAGCAGCTTATTGTCGCACAGGGTGCATTCACCCCTCCACTTT. Translation: CASSLLSHRVHSPLHF.

The chain recombines TRBV7-6 with TRBJ2-1; tentative D call: TRBD2 (6 bases). The V and J ends lost 4 bases and 3 bases respectively, with 16 bases between them. The germline V gene encodes CDR1 SGHVS and CDR2 FNYEAQ. The CDR3 runs 16 residues. DNA for the CDR3: TGTGCCAGCAGCTCGGACCCGGGACTGAACTACAATGAGCAGTTCTTC. This translates into CASSSDPGLNYNEQFF.

CDR3 loop: CASSLQGAVSYNSPLHF. CDR3 bases: TGTGCCAGCTCACTCCAGGGGGCGGTCTCCTATAATTCACCCCTCCACTTT. J is TRBJ1-6 and V is TRBV18, with 8 nucleotides matching TRBD1. CDR1 is KGHSH and CDR2 is LQKENI in the germline V gene. The CDR3 extends over 17 amino acids. The junction had 5 bases not matched to a gene; V was cut back by 4 bases and J by 0 bases.

The chain carries TRBV30 and TRBJ2-3, with 13 positions matching TRBD2. CDR3 length: 16 residues. Losses at the gene ends were 1 base for V and 5 bases for J; bases not matched to a gene: 6. Germline V gives CDR1 GTSNPN, CDR2 SVGIG (reference sequence). The CDR3 loop is CAWSAKTSGGIDTQYF. CDR3 in DNA: TGTGCCTGGAGTGCCAAGACTAGCGGGGGGATAGATACGCAGTATTTT.

The J gene is TRBJ2-7, the V gene TRBV7-2; unclear D gene. The germline CDR1 and CDR2 sequences are SGHTA and FQGNSA. V lost 0 bases, J lost 2 bases, and 8 bases lay in between. CDR3 size: 14 residues. The CDR3 DNA is TGTGCCAGCAGCTTAGCTGTGGGTCCCTACGAGCAGTACTTC. Protein sequence: CASSLAVGPYEQYF. Full variable domain (outside the CDR3, taken from reference TRBV7-2 and TRBJ2-7): GAGVSQSPSNKVTEKGKDVELRCDPISGHTALYWYRQSLGQGLEFLIYFQGNSAPDKSGLPSDRFSAERTGGSVSTLTIQRTQQEDSAVYLCASSLAVGPYEQYFGPGTRLTVT.

This sequence joins TRBV7-9 and TRBJ1-5, with TRBD1 identical over 7 bases. This CDR3 has 15 amino acids. V shed 1 base and J 7 bases; nucleotides not matched to a gene: 7. From germline, CDR1 is SEHNR and CDR2 FQNEAQ (reference sequence). CDR3 residues: CASSLDRGGRQPQHF. The CDR3 nucleotides are TGTGCCAGCAGCTTAGACAGGGGTGGAAGGCAGCCCCAGCATTTT.

CDR3 sequence: CASSFTGTSGVFSYEQYF. CDR3 DNA sequence: TGTGCCAGCAGCTTTACAGGGACTAGCGGGGTTTTCTCCTACGAGCAGTACTTC. The J gene is TRBJ2-7, the V gene TRBV7-9; 13 bases align to TRBD2. V was pared by 3 bases and J by 0 bases, with 8 bases of the junction left unmatched. From germline, CDR1 is SEHNR and CDR2 FQNEAQ (reference sequence). The length of the CDR3 is 18 residues.

The chain recombines TRBV20-1 with TRBJ1-3; D gene uncertain. V was cut by 1 base and J by 7 bases, with 2 bases left in between. CDR1 and CDR2 (germline): DFQATT, SNEGSKA (reference sequence). The CDR3 has 10 amino acids. The CDR3 nucleotides are TGCAGTGCTAGAGGTAACACCATATATTTT. This codes for CSARGNTIYF.

The chain uses TRBV7-9 and TRBJ2-3, with D possibly TRBD1 on 6 matching bases. This CDR3 is built from 18 residues. The ends were cut back, 2 bases at V and 4 bases at J, with 22 bases in the middle. Germline V gene lookup returns CDR1 SEHNR and CDR2 FQNEAQ (reference sequence). CDR3 nucleotides: TGTGCCAGCAGCTTAAGACCCCGAGGACAGCCCGGGGCAGATACGCAGTATTTT. It is translated as CASSLRPRGQPGADTQYF.

This sequence joins TRBV28 and TRBJ2-1; TRBD2 aligns across 14 bases. The J segment lost 6 bases and the V segment lost 3 bases, leaving 4 bases of the junction unmatched. Looked up from germline, CDR1 is MDHEN and CDR2 is SYDVKM. The CDR3 length is 16 residues. The CDR3 here is CASSFIGTSGGNEQFF. The CDR3 coding sequence is TGTGCCAGCAGTTTTATAGGGACTAGCGGGGGCAATGAGCAGTTCTTC. Filled out from reference TRBV28 and TRBJ2-1, the complete variable domain reads DVKVTQSSRYLVKRTGEKVFLECVQDMDHENMFWYRQDPGLGLRLIYFSYDVKMKEKGDIPEGYSVSREKKERFSLILESASTNQTSMYLCASSFIGTSGGNEQFFGPGTRLTVL.

The rearrangement links TRBV6-6 to TRBJ1-1; no clear D gene. Germline CDR1 is MNHNY and CDR2 is SVGAGI (reference sequence). The CDR3 consists of 15 residues. V shed 0 bases and J shed 0 bases, with 8 bases lying between them. CDR3 sequence: CASSYSEQMNTEAFF. CDR3 DNA sequence: TGTGCCAGCAGTTACTCAGAACAGATGAACACTGAAGCTTTCTTT.

The chain recombines TRBV7-7 with TRBJ2-3, with 8 bases fitting TRBD2. J gave up 3 bases and V 6 bases, and 8 bases lay outside the gene matches. The CDR3 contains 15 residues. The germline CDR1 and CDR2 sequences are SSHAT and FNYEAQ (reference sequence). The CDR3 here is CASSLGAGATDTQYF. In DNA form, the CDR3 reads TGTGCCAGCAGTCTGGGAGCGGGGGCTACAGATACGCAGTATTTT.

Here the CDR3 reads CASRLKFRGLTYEQYF. For the CDR3, the DNA is TGTGCCAGTAGGCTGAAGTTCAGGGGGCTTACCTACGAGCAGTACTTC. V is TRBV19 and J is TRBJ2-7; the match to TRBD1 covers 8 bases. V shed 6 bases and J 2 bases; nucleotides not matched to a gene: 12. The CDR3 spans 16 residues. Per germline, CDR1 LNHDA and CDR2 SQIVND (reference sequence).

The V gene is TRBV7-2, the J gene TRBJ1-2; D is ambiguous. Germline V gene lookup returns CDR1 SGHTA and CDR2 FQGNSA. Deletions cut 10 bases from V and 5 bases from J, with 11 bases between. The CDR3 spans 11 residues. CDR3 in DNA: TGTGCCACCCGCCTCCTTTATGGCTACACCTTC. Translation gives CATRLLYGYTF.

The chain joins TRBV19 to TRBJ2-3; 7 bases are a match to TRBD2. This CDR3 is 15 amino acids long. V lost 5 bases to trimming and J lost 4 bases; unmatched junction nucleotides: 9. CDR1 and CDR2 (germline): LNHDA, SQIVND (reference sequence). The CDR3 bases are TGTGCCAGTAGTGCGGGGTCAGGGAGGGCAGATACGCAGTATTTT. It yields the protein CASSAGSGRADTQYF.

The chain has TRBV28 and TRBJ2-3, with D unclear. Trimming removed 10 bases at V and 2 bases at J, with 10 bases between. Germline V gives CDR1 MDHEN, CDR2 SYDVKM. This CDR3 has 12 amino acids. CDR3 sequence (DNA): TGTGCCACTAAGGGTAACACAGATACGCAGTATTTT. It codes for CATKGNTDTQYF.

The chain joins TRBV7-6 to TRBJ1-4; 9 bases are shared with TRBD1. The germline CDR1 and CDR2 sequences are SGHVS and FNYEAQ. Unmatched junction bases numbered 3, after V lost 5 bases and J lost 5 bases. There are 14 residues in the CDR3. The chain's CDR3 is CASSVGQGNEKLFF. CDR3 DNA sequence: TGTGCCAGCAGCGTGGGACAGGGAAATGAAAAACTGTTTTTT.

The chain uses TRBV6-5 and TRBJ1-3, with D unclear. This CDR3 has 15 amino acids. The V gene's germline CDR1 is MNHEY and CDR2 SVGAGI. The V end was cut by 4 bases, the J end by 0 bases, with 10 bases between. The CDR3 nucleotides read TGTGCCAGCAGTTCGACGCGGCTCTCTGGAAACACCATATATTTT. Translation: CASSSTRLSGNTIYF.

The CDR3 sequence is CASSLEGGRSEKLFF. The CDR3 bases are TGCGCCAGCAGCTTGGAAGGGGGCCGCAGTGAAAAACTGTTTTTT. V gene TRBV5-1 combines with J gene TRBJ1-4; the match to TRBD1 covers 7 bases. With V trimmed by 0 bases and J by 7 bases, 6 bases remained unmatched. This CDR3 contains 15 residues. Germline loops: CDR1 SGHRS, CDR2 YFSETQ.

The rearrangement uses TRBV28 and TRBJ1-3; weak D call: TRBD1 (5 bases). CDR3 length: 15 residues. Germline CDR1 is MDHEN and CDR2 is SYDVKM. Trimming took off 5 bases at V and 5 bases at J, with 16 bases between the two ends. The CDR3 nucleotides read TGTGCCAGCAGTCCTTCAGGGCAGTTGAGAAACACCATATATTTT. It codes for CASSPSGQLRNTIYF.

CDR3 in amino acids: CASSPAVAGGLLIGELFF. Here the CDR3 DNA reads TGCGCCAGCAGCCCCGCGGTAGCGGGGGGCCTATTAATCGGGGAGCTGTTTTTT. The V and J genes are TRBV10-1 and TRBJ2-2; 10 nucleotides agree with TRBD2. Trimming cost V 6 bases and J 7 bases; bases outside gene matches: 17. In germline, CDR1 is WNHNN, CDR2 SYGVQD (reference sequence). The CDR3 has 18 amino acids.

This clone came up a few times. The chain combines TRBV5-1 with TRBJ1-4, with D possibly TRBD1 on 6 matching bases. The CDR3 contains 15 residues. CDR1 SGHRS and CDR2 YFSETQ come from the germline V gene. Trimming left V 3 bases short and J 5 bases short, with 14 bases between. CDR3 protein: CASSWTAGINEKLFF. Written as DNA, the CDR3 is TGCGCCAGCAGCTGGACAGCGGGCATAAATGAAAAACTGTTTTTT.

This clone has more than one count but fewer than ten. J is TRBJ1-1 and V is TRBV5-1; 7 nucleotides align to TRBD1. Germline CDR1 reads SGHRS; CDR2 reads YFSETQ. The CDR3 runs 14 residues. V lost 4 bases and J lost 0; bases outside the gene matches: 3. CDR3 bases: TGCGCCAGCAGCGTGGACAGGCTGAACACTGAAGCTTTCTTT. It specifies CASSVDRLNTEAFF.

Only a few counts were recorded for this clone. The chain is built from TRBV28 and TRBJ2-7; TRBD1 matches at 7 bases. V gave up 3 bases and J gave up 0 bases; unmatched junction bases: 5. There are 15 residues in the CDR3. CDR1 MDHEN and CDR2 SYDVKM come from the germline V gene. CDR3 sequence reads: CASSLTGRVSYEQYF. Here the CDR3 DNA reads TGTGCCAGCAGTTTGACAGGGCGGGTCTCCTACGAGCAGTACTTC.

The chain joins TRBV5-1 to TRBJ2-5; no definite D call. This CDR3 spans 15 amino acids. Deletions cut 0 bases from V and 5 bases from J, with 14 bases between. From germline, CDR1 is SGHRS and CDR2 YFSETQ. The CDR3 reads CASSLGRSSGETQYF. The CDR3 DNA is TGCGCCAGCAGCTTGGGAAGGTCCAGTGGCGAGACCCAGTACTTC.

CDR3 region: CASSMDGLINQPQHF. CDR3 bases: TGTGCCAGCAGCATGGACGGGCTGATCAATCAGCCCCAGCATTTT. The chain links TRBV7-9 to TRBJ1-5; D remains ambiguous. Germline loops: CDR1 SEHNR, CDR2 FQNEAQ (reference sequence). The CDR3 length is 15 residues. Trimming took off 5 bases at V and 3 bases at J, with 14 bases between the two ends.

In its sample, this clone was seen a few times. The DNA for the CDR3 is TGCGCCAGCAAGGAGCGGGGCCCCCTCAATGAGCAGTTCTTC. Its protein product is CASKERGPLNEQFF. The chain employs TRBV5-1 and TRBJ2-1, with 7 bases that match TRBD2. Germline assignment: CDR1 SGHRS and CDR2 YFSETQ. Trimming at V came to 6 bases and at J to 6 bases, leaving 9 bases not matched to a gene. The CDR3 loop spans 14 amino acids. Variable domain in full (rest from reference TRBV5-1 and TRBJ2-1): KAGVTQTPRYLIKTRGQQVTLSCSPISGHRSVSWYQQTPGQGLQFLFEYFSETQRNKGNFPGRFSGRQFSNSRSEMNVSTLELGDSALYLCASKERGPLNEQFFGPGTRLTVL.

This clone is labeled as medium-sized. The chain employs TRBV15 and TRBJ2-7, with 7 bases identical to TRBD1. The CDR3 length is 17 residues. Germline CDR1 is LNHNV and CDR2 is YYDKDF (reference sequence). J lost 0 bases, V lost 1 base, and 9 bases had no gene match. This chain's CDR3 is CATSRVSPRGTSYEQYF. CDR3 bases: TGTGCCACCAGCAGAGTATCACCCAGGGGGACCTCCTACGAGCAGTACTTC.